This T cell receptor (beta chain) came from a study of CD8+CD57+ T cells in acquired aplastic anemia listed by TCRdb under 2018. About the study as a whole: On average, sorted CD4+ and CD8+ cells yielded 3.2 ug of extracted DNA, with a range of about 0.18 to 27.4 ug. Mean read counts for healthy donor samples were 9 million to 10.8 million for CD4+ cells and some 12 million for CD8+ cells.

The study deep-sequenced TCR repertoires of sorted CD4+ and CD8+ blood T cells from severe aplastic anemia patients and healthy subjects. Ficoll-Paque density gradient centrifugation was used to isolate peripheral blood mononuclear cells. Before DNA extraction, CD4+ and CD8+ T cells were sorted with FACS or magnetic beads. The paper as a whole reports these results and caveats: Roughly 30 CD8+ CDR3 sequences were found to be shared between patients and controls, but these sequences appeared to be highly expressed in patients and within the immunodominant clones of the patients. CD8+ Simpson's diversity did not differ significantly between patients and healthy controls (P=0.060).

On this clonotype: Its antigen is currently not known. Sequence at one end of the junction differs from germline and may be a read error.

Genomic DNA was used as template for profiling of TCR beta VDJ combinations and CDR3 sequences. TCR repertoire sequencing was run on an Illumina HiSeq 2000. The original methods were these. Repertoires were assessed using TRBV/TRBJ rearrangement plots, CDR3 size and DJ length profiles, and Simpson's diversity index. The most abundant DNA sequence in the deep sequencing data was taken as the immunodominant clone. CDR3 amino acid sequences were screened for sharing across subjects and compared with published repertoires and the VDJdb database. TCRdb took the public reads, trimmed them with fastp at Q25, ran MiXCR for clone calling and kept in-frame beta chains. Identical CDR3 protein sequences are pooled into one entry, listed with their most common genes and DNA. For this entry, the V and J calls and clone size follow TCRdb and not the study's own pipeline. The sample table shows 98,000 or so distinct CDR3 sequences, and roughly 50% are seen once. About 32% of the sample lies in the top ten.

CDR1 SGDLS and CDR2 YYNGEE were looked up in the germline V gene. The CDR3 has 17 amino acids, counting the end cysteine and phenylalanine. Just CDR3 DNA is preserved here, 51 bases in frame from base 1. The sequence came from a human donor in good health, serving as a control. Material: sorted CD4+, CD8+, or CD8+CD57+ T cells (not recorded which) from PBMCs. Rearrangement joined TRBV9 to TRBJ2-2; the D gene is perhaps TRBD1, from 5 matching bases. CDR3 reads: CACSVGVRVGNTGELFF. The DNA reads as follows: TGTGCCTGCAGCGTAGGAGTCAGGGTGGGGAACACCGGGGAGCTGTTTTTT.